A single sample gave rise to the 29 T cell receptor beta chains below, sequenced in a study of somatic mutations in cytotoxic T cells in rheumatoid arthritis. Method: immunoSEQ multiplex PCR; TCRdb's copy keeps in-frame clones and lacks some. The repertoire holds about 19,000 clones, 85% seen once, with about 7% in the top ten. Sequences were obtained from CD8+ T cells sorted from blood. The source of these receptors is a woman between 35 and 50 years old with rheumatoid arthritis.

CDR3: CATQRSRGEKLFF. CDR3 DNA: TGTGCCACCCAGCGGTCGCGCGGTGAAAAACTGTTTTTT. V gene TRBV15 combines with J gene TRBJ1-4; D is undetermined. V shed 8 bases and J shed 7 bases, with 14 bases lying between them. There are 13 residues in the CDR3. Germline CDR1 and CDR2: LNHNV and YYDKDF (reference sequence).

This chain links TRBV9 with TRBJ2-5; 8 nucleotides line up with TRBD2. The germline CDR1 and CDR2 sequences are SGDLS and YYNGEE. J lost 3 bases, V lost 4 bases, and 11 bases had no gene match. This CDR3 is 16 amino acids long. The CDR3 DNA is TGTGCCAGCAGCCATCCGCGGGGGGAGGCAAAAGAGACCCAGTACTTC. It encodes CASSHPRGEAKETQYF. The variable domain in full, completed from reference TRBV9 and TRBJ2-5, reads DSGVTQTPKHLITATGQRVTLRCSPRSGDLSVYWYQQSLDQGLQFLIQYYNGEERAKGNILERFSAQQFPDLHSELNLSSLELGDSALYFCASSHPRGEAKETQYFGPGTRLLVL.

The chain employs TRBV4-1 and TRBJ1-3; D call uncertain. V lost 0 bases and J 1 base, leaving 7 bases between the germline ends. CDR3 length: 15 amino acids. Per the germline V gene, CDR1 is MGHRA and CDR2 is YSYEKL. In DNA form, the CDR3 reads TGCGCCAGCAGCCAAGATCGGGGATCTGGAAACACCATATATTTT. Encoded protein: CASSQDRGSGNTIYF.

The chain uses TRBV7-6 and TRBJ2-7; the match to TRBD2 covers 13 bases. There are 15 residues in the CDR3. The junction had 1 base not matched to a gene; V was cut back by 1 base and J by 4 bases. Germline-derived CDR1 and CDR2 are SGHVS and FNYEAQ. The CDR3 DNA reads TGTGCCAGCAGCTTAGGGACTAGCGGGAGTTACGAGCAGTACTTC. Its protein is CASSLGTSGSYEQYF. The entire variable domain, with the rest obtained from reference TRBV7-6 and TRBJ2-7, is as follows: GAGVSQSPRYKVTKRGQDVALRCDPISGHVSLYWYRQALGQGPEFLTYFNYEAQQDKSGLPNDRFSAERPEGSISTLTIQRTEQRDSAMYRCASSLGTSGSYEQYFGPGTRLTVT.

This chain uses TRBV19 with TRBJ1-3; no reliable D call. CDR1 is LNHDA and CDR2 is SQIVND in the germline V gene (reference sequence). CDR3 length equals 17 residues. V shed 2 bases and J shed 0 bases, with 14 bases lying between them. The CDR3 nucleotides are TGTGCCAGTAGTATATTGGTAGGCGGAGGCTCTGGAAACACCATATATTTT. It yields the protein CASSILVGGGSGNTIYF.

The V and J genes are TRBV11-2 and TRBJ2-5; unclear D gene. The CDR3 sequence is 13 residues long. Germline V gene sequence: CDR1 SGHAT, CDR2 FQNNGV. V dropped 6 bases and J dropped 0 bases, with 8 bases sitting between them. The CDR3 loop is CASRDTYQETQYF. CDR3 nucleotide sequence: TGTGCCAGCAGAGACACGTACCAAGAGACCCAGTACTTC.

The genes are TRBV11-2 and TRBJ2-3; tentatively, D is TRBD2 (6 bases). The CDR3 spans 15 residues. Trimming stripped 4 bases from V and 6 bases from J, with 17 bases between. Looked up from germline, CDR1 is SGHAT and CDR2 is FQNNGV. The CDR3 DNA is TGTGCCAGCAGCTGGGGACTGGGGGAAGGCGATACGCAGTATTTT. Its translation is CASSWGLGEGDTQYF.

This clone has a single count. CDR3 sequence: CASRVAGGLYEQYF. The CDR3 DNA reads as TGTGCCAGCAGGGTAGCGGGGGGCTTGTACGAGCAGTACTTC. The chain is built from TRBV6-5 and TRBJ2-7; 10 bases align to TRBD2. Germline CDR1 is MNHEY and CDR2 is SVGAGI. Losses at the gene ends were 6 bases for V and 4 bases for J; bases not matched to a gene: 6. This CDR3 contains 14 residues.

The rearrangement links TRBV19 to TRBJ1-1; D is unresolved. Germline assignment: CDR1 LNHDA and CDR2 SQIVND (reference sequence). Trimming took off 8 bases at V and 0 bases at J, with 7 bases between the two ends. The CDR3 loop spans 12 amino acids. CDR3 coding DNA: TGTGCCAGTCTCGGGATGAACACTGAAGCTTTCTTT. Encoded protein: CASLGMNTEAFF.

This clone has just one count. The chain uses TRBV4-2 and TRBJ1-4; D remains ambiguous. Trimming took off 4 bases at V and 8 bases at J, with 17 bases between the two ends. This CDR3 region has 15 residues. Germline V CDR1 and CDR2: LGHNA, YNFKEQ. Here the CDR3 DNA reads TGTGCCAGCAGCCCCCTGGGCGACTACAACGAAAAACTGTTTTTT. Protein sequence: CASSPLGDYNEKLFF.

The CDR3 sequence: CASSWGQVNSPLHF. CDR3 DNA: TGTGCCAGCAGTTGGGGACAGGTCAATTCACCCCTCCACTTT. The rearrangement uses TRBV27 and TRBJ1-6; TRBD1 aligns across 8 bases. The V gene's germline CDR1 is MNHEY and CDR2 SMNVEV (reference sequence). This CDR3 has 14 residues. After removal of 4 bases from V and 7 bases from J, the junction contained 3 bases not matched to a gene.

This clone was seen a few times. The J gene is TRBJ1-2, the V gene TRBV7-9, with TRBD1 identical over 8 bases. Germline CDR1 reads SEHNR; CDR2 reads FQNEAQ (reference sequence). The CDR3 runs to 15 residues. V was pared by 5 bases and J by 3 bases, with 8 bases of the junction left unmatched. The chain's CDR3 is CASSSPGQDYYGYTF. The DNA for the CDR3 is TGTGCCAGCAGCAGCCCGGGACAGGACTACTATGGCTACACCTTC.

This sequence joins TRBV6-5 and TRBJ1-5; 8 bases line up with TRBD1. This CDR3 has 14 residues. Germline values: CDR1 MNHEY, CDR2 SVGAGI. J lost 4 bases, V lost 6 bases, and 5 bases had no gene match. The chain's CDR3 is CASSPGQGNQPQHF. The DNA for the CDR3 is TGTGCCAGCAGCCCTGGACAGGGAAATCAGCCCCAGCATTTT.

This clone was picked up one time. The CDR3 DNA reads as TGTGCCAGCAGTGAAGCCGGTGGAGCTTTCTTT. It translates to CASSEAGGAFF. The J gene is TRBJ1-1, the V gene TRBV2, with D uncertain. Trimming cost V 0 bases and J 10 bases, with 6 bases left between them. The CDR3 has 11 amino acids. CDR1 and CDR2 (germline): SNHLY, FYNNEI.

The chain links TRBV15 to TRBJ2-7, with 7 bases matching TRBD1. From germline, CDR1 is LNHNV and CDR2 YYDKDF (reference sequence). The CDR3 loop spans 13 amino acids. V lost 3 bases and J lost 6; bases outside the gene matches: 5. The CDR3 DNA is TGTGCCACCAGCAGTGGACAGGCTCGCGAGCAGTACTTC. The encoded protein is CATSSGQAREQYF.

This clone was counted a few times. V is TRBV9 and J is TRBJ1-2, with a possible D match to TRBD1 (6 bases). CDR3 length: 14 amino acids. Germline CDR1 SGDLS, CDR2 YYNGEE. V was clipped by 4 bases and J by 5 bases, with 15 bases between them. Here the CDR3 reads CASSSGGHGYGYTF. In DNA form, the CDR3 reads TGTGCCAGCAGCTCCGGGGGGCATGGTTATGGCTACACCTTC.

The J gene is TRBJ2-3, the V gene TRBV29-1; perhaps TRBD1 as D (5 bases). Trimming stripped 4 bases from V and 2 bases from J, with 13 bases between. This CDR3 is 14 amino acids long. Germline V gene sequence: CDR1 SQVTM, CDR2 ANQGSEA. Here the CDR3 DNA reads TGCAGCGTTGCGACAGAACACTTCACAGATACGCAGTATTTT. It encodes CSVATEHFTDTQYF.

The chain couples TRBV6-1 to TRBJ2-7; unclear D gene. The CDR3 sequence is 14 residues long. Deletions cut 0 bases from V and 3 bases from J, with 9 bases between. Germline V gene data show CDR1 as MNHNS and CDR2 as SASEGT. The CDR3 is CASSEAGLHYEQYF. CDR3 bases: TGTGCCAGCAGTGAAGCGGGCCTTCACTACGAGCAGTACTTC.

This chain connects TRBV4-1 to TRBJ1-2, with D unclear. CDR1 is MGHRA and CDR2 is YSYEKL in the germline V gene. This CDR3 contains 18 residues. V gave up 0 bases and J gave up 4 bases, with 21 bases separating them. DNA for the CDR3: TGCGCCAGCAGCCAAGATTATTTATTGGACTTATCGGGCTATGGCTACACCTTC. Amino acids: CASSQDYLLDLSGYGYTF.

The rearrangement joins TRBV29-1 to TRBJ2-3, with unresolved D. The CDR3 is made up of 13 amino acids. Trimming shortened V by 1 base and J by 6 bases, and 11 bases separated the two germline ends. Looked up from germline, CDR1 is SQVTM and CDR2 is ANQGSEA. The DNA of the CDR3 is TGCAGCGTTGAAGTTTCCTCCTCGGATACGCAGTATTTT. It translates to CSVEVSSSDTQYF.

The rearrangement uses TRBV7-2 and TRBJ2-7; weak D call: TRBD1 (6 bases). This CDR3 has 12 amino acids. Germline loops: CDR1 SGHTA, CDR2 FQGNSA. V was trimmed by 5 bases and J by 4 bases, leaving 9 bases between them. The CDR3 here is CASSLQGYEQYF. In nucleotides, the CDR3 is TGTGCCAGCAGCCTACAGGGTTACGAGCAGTACTTC.

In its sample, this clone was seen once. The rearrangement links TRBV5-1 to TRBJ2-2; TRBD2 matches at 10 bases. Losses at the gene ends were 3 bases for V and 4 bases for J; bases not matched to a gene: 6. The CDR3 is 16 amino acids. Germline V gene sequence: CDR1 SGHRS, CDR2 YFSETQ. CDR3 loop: CASSSLAGGFTGELFF. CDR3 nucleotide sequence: TGCGCCAGCAGCTCCTTAGCGGGGGGCTTCACCGGGGAGCTGTTTTTT.

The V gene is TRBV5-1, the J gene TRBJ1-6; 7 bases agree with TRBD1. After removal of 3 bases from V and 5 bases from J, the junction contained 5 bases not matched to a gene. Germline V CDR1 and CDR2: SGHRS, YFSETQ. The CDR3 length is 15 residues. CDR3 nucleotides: TGCGCCAGCAGCTCCGGGACAGAAGATAATTCACCCCTCCACTTT. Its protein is CASSSGTEDNSPLHF.

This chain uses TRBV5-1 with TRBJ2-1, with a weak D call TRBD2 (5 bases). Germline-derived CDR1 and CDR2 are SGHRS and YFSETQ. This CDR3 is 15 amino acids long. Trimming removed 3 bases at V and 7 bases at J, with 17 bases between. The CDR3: CASSSGWGFINEQFF. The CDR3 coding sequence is TGCGCCAGCAGCTCGGGGTGGGGTTTCATTAATGAGCAGTTCTTC.

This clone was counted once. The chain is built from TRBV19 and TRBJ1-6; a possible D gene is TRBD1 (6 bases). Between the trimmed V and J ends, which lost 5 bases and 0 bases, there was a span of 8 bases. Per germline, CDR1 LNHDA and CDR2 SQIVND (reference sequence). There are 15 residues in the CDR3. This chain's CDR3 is CASSWTDSYNSPLHF. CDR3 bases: TGTGCCAGTAGTTGGACAGACTCCTATAATTCACCCCTCCACTTT.

CDR3 nucleotide sequence: TGTGCCAGCAGCGATTCTCGCGGGTCCGACCAAGAGACCCAGTACTTC. Its translation: CASSDSRGSDQETQYF. This chain connects TRBV9 to TRBJ2-5, with D perhaps matching TRBD2 (5 bases). The V end was cut by 3 bases, the J end by 0 bases, with 15 bases between. The CDR3 is made up of 16 amino acids. Germline V CDR1 and CDR2: SGDLS, YYNGEE.

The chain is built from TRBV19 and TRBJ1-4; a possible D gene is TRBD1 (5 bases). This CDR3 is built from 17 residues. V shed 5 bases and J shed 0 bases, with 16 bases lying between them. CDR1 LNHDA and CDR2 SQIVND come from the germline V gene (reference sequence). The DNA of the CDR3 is TGTGCCAGTAGTGGAAGGACATCCGCCACAACTAATGAAAAACTGTTTTTT. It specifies CASSGRTSATTNEKLFF.

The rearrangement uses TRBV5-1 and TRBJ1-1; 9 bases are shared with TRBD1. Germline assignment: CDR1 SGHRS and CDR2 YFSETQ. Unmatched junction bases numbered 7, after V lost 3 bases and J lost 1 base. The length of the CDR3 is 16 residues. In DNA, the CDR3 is TGCGCCAGCAGCTACCGACAGGGGGAAAGGAACACTGAAGCTTTCTTT. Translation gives CASSYRQGERNTEAFF. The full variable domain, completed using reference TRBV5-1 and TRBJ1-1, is KAGVTQTPRYLIKTRGQQVTLSCSPISGHRSVSWYQQTPGQGLQFLFEYFSETQRNKGNFPGRFSGRQFSNSRSEMNVSTLELGDSALYLCASSYRQGERNTEAFFGQGTRLTVV.

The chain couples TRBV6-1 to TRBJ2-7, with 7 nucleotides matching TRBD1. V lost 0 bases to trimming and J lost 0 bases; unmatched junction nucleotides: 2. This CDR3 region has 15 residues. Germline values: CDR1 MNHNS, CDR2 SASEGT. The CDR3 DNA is TGTGCCAGCAGTGAAGCGGGGGACAGCTCCTACGAGCAGTACTTC. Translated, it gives CASSEAGDSSYEQYF.